This entry concerns a single T cell receptor (beta chain). This clonotype has more than one count but fewer than ten. It lacks a known antigen. No base-level quality is on record; no much larger clone is a single base apart. Libraries were constructed by RT-PCR. Data came from an Illumina HiSeq 2500. TCRdb trimmed the raw reads at Q25, called clones with MiXCR and kept productive beta chains. CDR3 protein duplicates are merged, each entry listing the most common genes and DNA. This sample comprises roughly 650,000 distinct CDR3 sequences, approximately 14% of them detected only once. Under 14% of the sample comes from the top ten. At the junction V is shortened by 0 bases and J by 7 bases, with 12 bases in between. The CDR3 spans 15 residues, from the cysteine through the phenylalanine. This entry keeps only the CDR3 DNA: 45 bases, framed from base 1. CDR1 and CDR2 are drawn from the germline V gene: LGHNA, YSLEER.

This record comes from a study of response to subunit inactivated influenza vaccine listed by TCRdb under 2018. For the study in its entirety: Deep quantitative T cell receptor repertoire profiling was used in the study to track responses to a trivalent subunit inactivated influenza vaccine.

Broader findings and caveats from the paper: The authors proposed that each seasonal influenza vaccination may bring in only a limited number of new T cells.

Sequencing was performed on PBMCs from blood, taken less than 13 days after vaccination. This sequence was found in a man in his forties or fifties who received an inactivated influenza vaccine. Donor details come from another sample of the same person, matched by shared clones. Recombination linked TRBV4-3 to TRBJ1-4; possibly the D gene is TRBD1, per 6 matching bases. The nucleotides are TGCGCCAGCAGCCAAGAGGGGGCTGTGGGTGAAAAACTGTTTTTT. Translated, this is CASSQEGAVGEKLFF.